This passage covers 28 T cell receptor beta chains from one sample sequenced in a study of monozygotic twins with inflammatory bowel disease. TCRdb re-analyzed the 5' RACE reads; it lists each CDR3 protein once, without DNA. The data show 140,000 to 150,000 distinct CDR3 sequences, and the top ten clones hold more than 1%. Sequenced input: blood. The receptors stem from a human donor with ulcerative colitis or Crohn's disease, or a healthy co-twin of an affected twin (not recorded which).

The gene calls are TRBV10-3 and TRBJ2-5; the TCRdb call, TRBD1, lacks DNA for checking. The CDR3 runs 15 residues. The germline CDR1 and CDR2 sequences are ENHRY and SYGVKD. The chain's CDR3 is CAISDAPGPQRAQYF.

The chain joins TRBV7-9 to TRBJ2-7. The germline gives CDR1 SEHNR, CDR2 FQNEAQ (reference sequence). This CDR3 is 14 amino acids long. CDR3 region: CASSSNRTAYEQYF.

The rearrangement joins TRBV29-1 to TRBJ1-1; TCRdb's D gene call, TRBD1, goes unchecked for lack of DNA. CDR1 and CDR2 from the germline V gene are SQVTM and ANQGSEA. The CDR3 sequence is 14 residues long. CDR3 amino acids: CSVDRELRGTEAFF.

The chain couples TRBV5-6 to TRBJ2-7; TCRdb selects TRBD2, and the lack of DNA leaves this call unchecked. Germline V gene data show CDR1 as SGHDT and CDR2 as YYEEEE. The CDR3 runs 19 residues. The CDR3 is CASSLVRRGLAEGGPEQYF.

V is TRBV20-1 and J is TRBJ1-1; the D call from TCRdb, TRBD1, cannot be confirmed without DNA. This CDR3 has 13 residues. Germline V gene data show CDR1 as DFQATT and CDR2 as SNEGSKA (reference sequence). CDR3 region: CSARDTMNTEAFF.

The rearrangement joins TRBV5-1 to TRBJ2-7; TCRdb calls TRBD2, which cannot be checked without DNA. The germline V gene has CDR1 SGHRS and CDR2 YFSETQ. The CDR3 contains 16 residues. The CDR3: CASSLTPGTIKDEQYF.

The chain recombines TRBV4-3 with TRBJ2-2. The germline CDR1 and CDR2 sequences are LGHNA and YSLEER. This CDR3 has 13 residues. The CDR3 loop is CASSQDRYGELFF.

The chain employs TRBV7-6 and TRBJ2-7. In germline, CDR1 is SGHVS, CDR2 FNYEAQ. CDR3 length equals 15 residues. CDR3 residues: CASSLGEGSSYEQYF.

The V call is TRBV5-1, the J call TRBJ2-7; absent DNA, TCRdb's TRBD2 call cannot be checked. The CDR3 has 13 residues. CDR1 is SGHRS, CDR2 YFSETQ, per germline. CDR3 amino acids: CASSLELATEQYF.

CDR3 residues: CASSLKTGGEIHQETQYF. This chain connects TRBV12-3 or TRBV12-4 to TRBJ2-5; the D call from TCRdb, TRBD1, cannot be confirmed without DNA. CDR3 length: 18 residues.

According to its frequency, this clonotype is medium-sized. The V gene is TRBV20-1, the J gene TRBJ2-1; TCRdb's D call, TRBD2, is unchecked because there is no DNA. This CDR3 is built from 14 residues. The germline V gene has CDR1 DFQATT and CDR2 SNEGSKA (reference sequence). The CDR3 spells CSARDFKRDREQFF.

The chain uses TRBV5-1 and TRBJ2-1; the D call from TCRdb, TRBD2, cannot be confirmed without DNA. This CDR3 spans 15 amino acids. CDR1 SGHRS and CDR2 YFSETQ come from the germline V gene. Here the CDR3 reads CASSLRTSGADEQFF.

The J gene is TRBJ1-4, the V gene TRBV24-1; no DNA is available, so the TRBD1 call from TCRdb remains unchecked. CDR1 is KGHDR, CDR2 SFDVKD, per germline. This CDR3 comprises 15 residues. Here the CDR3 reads CATSDFTGGVEKLFF.

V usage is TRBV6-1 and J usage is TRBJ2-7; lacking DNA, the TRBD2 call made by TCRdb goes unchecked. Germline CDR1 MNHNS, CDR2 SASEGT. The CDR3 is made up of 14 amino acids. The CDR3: CPSSPGLAEYEQYF.

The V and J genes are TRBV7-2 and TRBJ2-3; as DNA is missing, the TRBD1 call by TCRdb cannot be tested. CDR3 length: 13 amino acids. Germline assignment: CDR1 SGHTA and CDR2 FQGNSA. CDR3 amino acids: CASNGQGTDTQYF.

The CDR3 is CSAGSGVYTGELFF. The chain carries TRBV20-1 and TRBJ2-2; TCRdb outputs TRBD2, but without DNA this stays unchecked. The germline gives CDR1 DFQATT, CDR2 SNEGSKA (reference sequence). This CDR3 spans 14 amino acids.

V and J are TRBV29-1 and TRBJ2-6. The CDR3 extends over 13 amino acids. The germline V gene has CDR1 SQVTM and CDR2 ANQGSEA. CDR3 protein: CSVTSSGANVLTF.

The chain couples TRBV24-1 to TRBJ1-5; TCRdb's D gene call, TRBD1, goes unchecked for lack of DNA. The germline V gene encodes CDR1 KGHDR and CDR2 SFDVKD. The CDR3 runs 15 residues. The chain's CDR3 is CATSRGADSNQPQHF.

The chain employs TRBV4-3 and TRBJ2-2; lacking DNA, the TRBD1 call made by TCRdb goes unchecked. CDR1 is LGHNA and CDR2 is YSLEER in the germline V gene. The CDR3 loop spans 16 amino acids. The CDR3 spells CASSQGTAGATGELFF.

CDR3 in amino acids: CASILSGRAGYTF. This chain uses TRBV12-3 or TRBV12-4 with TRBJ1-2. The CDR3 contains 13 residues.

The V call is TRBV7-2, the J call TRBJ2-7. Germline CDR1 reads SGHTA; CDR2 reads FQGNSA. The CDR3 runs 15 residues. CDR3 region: CASRKIPEGTYEQYF.

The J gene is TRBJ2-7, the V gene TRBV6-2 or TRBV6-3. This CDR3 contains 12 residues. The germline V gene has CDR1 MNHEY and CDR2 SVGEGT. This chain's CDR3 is CAIGRTSYEQYF.

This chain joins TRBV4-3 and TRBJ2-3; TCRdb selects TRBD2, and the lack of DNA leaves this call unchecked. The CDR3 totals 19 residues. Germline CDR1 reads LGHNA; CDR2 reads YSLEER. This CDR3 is CASSQDSFTGGPGADTQYF.

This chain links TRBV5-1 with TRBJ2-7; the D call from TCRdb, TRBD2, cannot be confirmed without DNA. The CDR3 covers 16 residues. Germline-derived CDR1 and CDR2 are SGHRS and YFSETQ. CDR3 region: CASSFGLTGVSYEQYF.

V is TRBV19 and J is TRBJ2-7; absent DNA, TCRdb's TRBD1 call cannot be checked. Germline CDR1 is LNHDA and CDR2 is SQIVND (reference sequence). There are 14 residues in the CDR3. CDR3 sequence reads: CASSSQGNSYEQYF. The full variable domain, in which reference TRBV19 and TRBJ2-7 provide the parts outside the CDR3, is DGGITQSPKYLFRKEGQNVTLSCEQNLNHDAMYWYRQDPGQGLRLIYYSQIVNDFQKGDIAEGYSVSREKKESFPLTVTSAQKNPTAFYLCASSSQGNSYEQYFGPGTRLTVT.

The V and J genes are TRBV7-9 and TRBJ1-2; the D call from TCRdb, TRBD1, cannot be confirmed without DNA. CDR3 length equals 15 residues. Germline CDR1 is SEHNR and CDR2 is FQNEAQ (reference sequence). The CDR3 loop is CASSLVDRDPRGYTF.

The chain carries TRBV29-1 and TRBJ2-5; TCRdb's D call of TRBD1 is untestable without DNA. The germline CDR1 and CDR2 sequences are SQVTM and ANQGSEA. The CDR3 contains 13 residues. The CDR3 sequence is CSVGDRVIETQYF.

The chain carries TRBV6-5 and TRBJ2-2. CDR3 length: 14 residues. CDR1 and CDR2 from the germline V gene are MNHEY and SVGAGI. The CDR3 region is CASSYFRNPGELFF.